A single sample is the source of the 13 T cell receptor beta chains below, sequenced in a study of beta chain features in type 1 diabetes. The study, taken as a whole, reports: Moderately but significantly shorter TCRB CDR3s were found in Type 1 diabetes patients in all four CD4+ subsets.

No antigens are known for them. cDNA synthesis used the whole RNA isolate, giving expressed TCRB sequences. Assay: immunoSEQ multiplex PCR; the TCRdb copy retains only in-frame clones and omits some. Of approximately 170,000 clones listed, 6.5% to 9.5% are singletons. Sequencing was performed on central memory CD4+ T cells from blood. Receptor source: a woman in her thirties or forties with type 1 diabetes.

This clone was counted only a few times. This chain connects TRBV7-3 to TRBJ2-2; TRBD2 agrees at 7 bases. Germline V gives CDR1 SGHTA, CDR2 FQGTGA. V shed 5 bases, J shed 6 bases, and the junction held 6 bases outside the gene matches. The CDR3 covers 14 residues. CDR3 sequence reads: CASSPGGNSGELFF. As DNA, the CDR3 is TGTGCCAGCAGCCCCGGGGGGAATTCCGGGGAGCTGTTTTTT.

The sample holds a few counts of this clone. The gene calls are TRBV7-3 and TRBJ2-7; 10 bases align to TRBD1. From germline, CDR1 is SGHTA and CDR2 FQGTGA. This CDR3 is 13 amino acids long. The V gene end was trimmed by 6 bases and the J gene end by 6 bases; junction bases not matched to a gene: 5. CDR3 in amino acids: CASRGTGEGEQYF. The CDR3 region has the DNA TGTGCCAGCAGAGGGACAGGGGAGGGCGAGCAGTACTTC.

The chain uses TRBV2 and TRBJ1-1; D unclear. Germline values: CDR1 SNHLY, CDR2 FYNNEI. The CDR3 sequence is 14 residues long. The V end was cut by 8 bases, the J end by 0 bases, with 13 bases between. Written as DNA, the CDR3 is TGTGCCAGCTCCTCCGCAGTCATGAACACTGAAGCTTTCTTT. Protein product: CASSSAVMNTEAFF.

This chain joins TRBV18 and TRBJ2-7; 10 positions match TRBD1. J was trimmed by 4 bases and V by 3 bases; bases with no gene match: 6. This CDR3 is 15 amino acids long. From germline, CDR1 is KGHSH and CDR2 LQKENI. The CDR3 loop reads CASSPGTGDNYEQYF. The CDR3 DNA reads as TGTGCCAGCTCACCGGGGACAGGGGATAATTACGAGCAGTACTTC.

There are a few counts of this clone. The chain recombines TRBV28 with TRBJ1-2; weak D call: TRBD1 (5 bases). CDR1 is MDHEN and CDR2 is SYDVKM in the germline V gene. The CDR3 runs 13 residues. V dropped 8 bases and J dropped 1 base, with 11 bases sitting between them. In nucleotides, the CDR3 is TGTGCCAGCCACCAGGGTCTTAACTATGGCTACACCTTC. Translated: CASHQGLNYGYTF.

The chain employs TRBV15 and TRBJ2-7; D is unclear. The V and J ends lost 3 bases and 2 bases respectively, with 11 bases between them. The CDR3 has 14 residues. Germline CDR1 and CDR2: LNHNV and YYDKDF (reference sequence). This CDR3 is CATSSARPPYEQYF. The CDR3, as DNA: TGTGCCACCAGCAGTGCTAGGCCACCCTACGAGCAGTACTTC.

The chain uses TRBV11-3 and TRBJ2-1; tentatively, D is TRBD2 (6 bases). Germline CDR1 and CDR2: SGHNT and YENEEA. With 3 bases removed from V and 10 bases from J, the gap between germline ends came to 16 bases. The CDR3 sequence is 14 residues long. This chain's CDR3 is CASSLAGPGGEQFF. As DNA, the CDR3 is TGTGCCAGCAGCTTGGCGGGACCTGGGGGGGAGCAGTTCTTC.

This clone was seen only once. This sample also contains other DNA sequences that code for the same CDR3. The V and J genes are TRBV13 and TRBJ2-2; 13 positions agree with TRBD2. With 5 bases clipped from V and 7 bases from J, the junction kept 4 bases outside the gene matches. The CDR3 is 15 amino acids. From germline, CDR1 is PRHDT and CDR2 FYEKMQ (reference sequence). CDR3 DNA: TGTGCCAGCAGCCCTGGGACTAGCGGGATCGGGGAGCTGTTTTTT. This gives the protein CASSPGTSGIGELFF. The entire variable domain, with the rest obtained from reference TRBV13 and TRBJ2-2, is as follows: AAGVIQSPRHLIKEKRETATLKCYPIPRHDTVYWYQQGPGQDPQFLISFYEKMQSDKGSIPDRFSAQQFSDYHSELNMSSLELGDSALYFCASSPGTSGIGELFFGEGSRLTVL.

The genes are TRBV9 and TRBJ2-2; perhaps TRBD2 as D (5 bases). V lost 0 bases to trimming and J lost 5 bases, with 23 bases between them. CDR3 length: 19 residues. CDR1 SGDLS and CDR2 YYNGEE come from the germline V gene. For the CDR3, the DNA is TGTGCCAGCAGCGTAGGCAACCACTTAACAGCGGTTCGGACCGGGGAGCTGTTTTTT. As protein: CASSVGNHLTAVRTGELFF. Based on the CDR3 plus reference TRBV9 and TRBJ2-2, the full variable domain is DSGVTQTPKHLITATGQRVTLRCSPRSGDLSVYWYQQSLDQGLQFLIQYYNGEERAKGNILERFSAQQFPDLHSELNLSSLELGDSALYFCASSVGNHLTAVRTGELFFGEGSRLTVL.

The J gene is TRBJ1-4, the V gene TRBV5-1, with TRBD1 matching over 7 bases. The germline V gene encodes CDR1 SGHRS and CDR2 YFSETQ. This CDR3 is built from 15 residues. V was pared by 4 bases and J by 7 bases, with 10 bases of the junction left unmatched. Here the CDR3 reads CASSLGQAEGEKLFF. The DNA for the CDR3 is TGCGCCAGCAGCCTTGGACAGGCCGAGGGTGAAAAACTGTTTTTT.

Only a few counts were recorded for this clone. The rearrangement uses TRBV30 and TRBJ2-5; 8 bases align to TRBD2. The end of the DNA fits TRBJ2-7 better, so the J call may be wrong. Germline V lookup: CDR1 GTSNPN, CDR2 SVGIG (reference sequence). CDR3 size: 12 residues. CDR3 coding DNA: TGTGCCTGGAAAACTAGCGGCTACGAGCAGTACTTC. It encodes CAWKTSGYEQYF.

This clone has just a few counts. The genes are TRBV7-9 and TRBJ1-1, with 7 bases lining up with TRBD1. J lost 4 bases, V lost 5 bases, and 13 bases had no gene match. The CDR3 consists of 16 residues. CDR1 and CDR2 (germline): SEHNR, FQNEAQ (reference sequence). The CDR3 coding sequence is TGTGCCAGCAGCCCTAACAGGGGAGGCGTGATCACTGAAGCTTTCTTT. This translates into CASSPNRGGVITEAFF.

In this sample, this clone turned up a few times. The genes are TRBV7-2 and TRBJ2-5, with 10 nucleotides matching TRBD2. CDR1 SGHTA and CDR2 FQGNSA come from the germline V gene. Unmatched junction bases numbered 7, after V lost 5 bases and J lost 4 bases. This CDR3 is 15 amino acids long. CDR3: CASSQQRGGRETQYF. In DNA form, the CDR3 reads TGTGCCAGCAGCCAACAGCGGGGGGGCAGAGAGACCCAGTACTTC.